This paragraph covers one TCR beta chain sequence. The junction does not match germline at one end; this may be a read error. Profiled with immunoSEQ multiplex PCR; TCRdb holds only in-frame clones, not every one. The sample lists roughly 110,000 clones, 75% to 95% seen once, with about 6.8% in the top ten. This specimen comes from a study of T cell responses to AZD1222 COVID-19 vaccine. The TCR sequence derives from an adult who received the AZD1222 COVID-19 vaccine. Sequences were derived from peripheral blood, sampled 28 days after the second AZD1222 dose.

This CDR3 reads CASSEERSGPGIGNYEQYF. Here the CDR3 DNA reads TGCGCCAGCAGCGAAGAAAGATCCGGGCCGGGGATAGGGAACTACGAGCAGTACTTC. The V call is TRBV4-3, the J call TRBJ2-7, with TRBD2 as a possible D gene (5 bases). The germline gives CDR1 LGHNA, CDR2 YSLEER. The CDR3 length is 19 residues.